This T cell receptor beta chain stems from a study of T cell responses to AZD1222 COVID-19 vaccine. Measured with immunoSEQ multiplex PCR; TCRdb has only the in-frame clones, and not every one. The repertoire holds some 150,000 clones, with around 86% as singletons. This CDR3 region has 14 residues. The germline V gene encodes CDR1 MNHNS and CDR2 SASEGT. Trimming took 2 bases from V and 2 from J, leaving 10 bases between them. This specimen was peripheral blood, taken on day 0 of MenACWY control vaccination. The source of this sequence is an adult in good health. The V and J genes are TRBV6-1 and TRBJ2-7, with D perhaps matching TRBD1 (5 bases). The CDR3 loop reads CASSEIDSAYEQYV. CDR3 DNA: TGTGCCAGCAGTGAAATAGACAGTGCCTACGAGCAGTACGTC.